This TCR beta chain was captured in a study of blood T cell repertoires in COVID-19. Background on the study: COVID-19 samples from acute and convalescent phases originated in the United States, Italy and Spain.

Sequenced by immunoSEQ multiplex PCR; TCRdb stores in-frame clones only, minus some. The table has under 350,000 clones, over 85% seen once; the top ten hold about 2%. A single count supports this clone. Seattle enrolled patients during active infection and tracked them longitudinally. Germline loops: CDR1 SGHVS, CDR2 FQNEAQ. J was trimmed by 0 bases and V by 5 bases; bases with no gene match: 10. This CDR3 region has 17 residues. The receptor's source is a woman in her twenties or thirties with COVID-19, enrolled during active disease. Specimen: peripheral blood. The V and J genes are TRBV7-8 and TRBJ1-3, with TRBD1 matching over 7 bases. DNA of the CDR3: TGTGCCAGCAGCCTCCCGCCAGGGGGGACCTCTGGAAACACCATATATTTT. It yields the protein CASSLPPGGTSGNTIYF.